These 8 T cell receptor beta chains were sequenced from one sample in a study of shared clonotypes between healthy human individuals. Using immunoSEQ multiplex PCR, the repertoire was profiled, and TCRdb retains in-frame clones only, with some absent. The data show over a million clones, about four fifths seen once. Sequencing was done on a sample of memory CD4+ T cells from PBMCs. The subset is: CD45RA-negative fraction. All receptors come from a man aged 18 to 35 in good health. Some clones in this sample may be carry-over from other donors' samples.

The chain couples TRBV5-5 to TRBJ2-7, with 7 bases fitting TRBD1. The CDR3 consists of 18 residues. The germline V gene encodes CDR1 SGHKS and CDR2 YYEKEE (reference sequence). The ends lost 0 bases at V and 2 bases at J; junction bases unmatched: 14. The DNA for the CDR3 is TGTGCCAGCAGCTTGGATGACAGGGTTGGGAACCTACCCTACGAGCAGTACTTC. This gives the protein CASSLDDRVGNLPYEQYF. The complete variable domain, with remaining parts taken from reference TRBV5-5 and TRBJ2-7, reads DAGVTQSPTHLIKTRGQQVTLRCSPISGHKSVSWYQQVLGQGPQFIFQYYEKEERGRGNFPDRFSARQFPNYSSELNVNALLLGDSALYLCASSLDDRVGNLPYEQYFGPGTRLTVT.

The CDR3 DNA reads TGTGCCAGCAGTTTGGATCTTAGCAGGGAGGGTGAAAAACTGTTTTTT. This encodes CASSLDLSREGEKLFF. The gene calls are TRBV28 and TRBJ1-4; perhaps TRBD1 as D (5 bases). The CDR3 covers 16 residues. Germline CDR1 MDHEN, CDR2 SYDVKM. V lost 3 bases, J lost 7 bases, and 18 bases lay in between.

The chain combines TRBV6-1 with TRBJ1-3; TRBD1 might be the D (5 bases). The V and J ends lost 0 bases and 6 bases respectively, with 9 bases between them. This CDR3 has 14 amino acids. The V gene's germline CDR1 is MNHNS and CDR2 SASEGT. The CDR3 region is CASSEASGKNTIYF. CDR3 coding DNA: TGTGCCAGCAGTGAAGCCTCAGGGAAAAACACCATATATTTT.

This chain's CDR3 is CASSQGVGGSYGYTF. CDR3 nucleotide sequence: TGCGCCAGCAGCCAAGGGGTAGGGGGGAGCTATGGCTACACCTTC. This sequence joins TRBV4-3 and TRBJ1-2; perhaps TRBD1 as D (6 bases). This CDR3 is built from 15 residues. Germline V gives CDR1 LGHNA, CDR2 YSLEER. V was trimmed by 1 base and J by 4 bases, leaving 13 bases between them.

The chain employs TRBV30 and TRBJ2-7, with 10 bases matching TRBD2. Trimming removed 3 bases from V and 6 bases from J; junction bases left unmatched: 20. CDR1 and CDR2 (germline): GTSNPN, SVGIG (reference sequence). The CDR3 has 18 amino acids. The CDR3 sequence: CAWRRTLAGGLGGIEQYF. CDR3 bases: TGTGCCTGGAGGAGGACTTTAGCGGGAGGTTTAGGAGGGATCGAGCAGTACTTC.

The V gene is TRBV7-2, the J gene TRBJ2-7, with 9 bases identical to TRBD2. The length of the CDR3 is 15 residues. Germline CDR1 is SGHTA and CDR2 is FQGNSA. The chain's CDR3 is CASSLGGLAGGPTRV. The CDR3 DNA reads TGTGCCAGCAGCTTAGGGGGGTTGGCGGGAGGGCCGACACGGGTC.

The gene calls are TRBV29-1 and TRBJ1-5; D unclear. Germline lookup yields CDR1 SQVTM and CDR2 ANQGSEA. Trimming left V 6 bases short and J 5 bases short, with 14 bases between. The CDR3 runs to 13 residues. As DNA, the CDR3 is TGCAGCGTCGTCCCCGACGGCGATCAGCCCCAGCATTTT. Amino acid sequence: CSVVPDGDQPQHF.

This clone was seen once. The chain is built from TRBV5-1 and TRBJ2-3; 11 bases line up with TRBD2. This CDR3 is built from 16 residues. The germline gives CDR1 SGHRS, CDR2 YFSETQ. J lost 0 bases, V lost 4 bases, and 4 bases had no gene match. The CDR3: CASSPGLAASTDTQYF. CDR3 in DNA: TGCGCCAGCAGCCCGGGACTAGCGGCTAGCACAGATACGCAGTATTTT.